The next 18 T cell receptor beta chains were all read from a single sample in a study of T-cell memory formation after mild COVID-19. TCRdb fed the 5' RACE reads into MiXCR, producing one record per CDR3 protein. The top ten hold about an eighth of the sample, which has 200,000 to 250,000 distinct CDR3 sequences, 27% seen once. Sequenced input: PBMCs or a T cell subset sorted from them (not recorded which). The receptors derive from an adult woman who had mild COVID-19 (a few samples of this study predate the infection). Cell type and time point are not known.

Only a few counts were recorded for this clonotype. This chain connects TRBV4-1 to TRBJ1-5, with D maybe TRBD1 (5 bases). V was clipped by 0 bases and J by 0 bases, with 15 bases between them. CDR1 MGHRA and CDR2 YSYEKL come from the germline V gene. The CDR3 runs 18 residues. This CDR3 reads CASSQDLWGSDSNQPQHF. The CDR3 DNA reads as TGCGCCAGCAGCCAAGATCTATGGGGGTCCGATAGCAATCAGCCCCAGCATTTT.

In this sample, this clonotype turned up a few times. The V gene is TRBV20-1, the J gene TRBJ1-2; D gene ambiguous. In germline, CDR1 is DFQATT, CDR2 SNEGSKA (reference sequence). The CDR3 loop spans 11 amino acids. V was pared by 2 bases and J by 8 bases, with 9 bases between. The CDR3 is CSARLGAGYTF. The CDR3 nucleotides are TGCAGTGCTAGACTGGGCGCCGGCTACACCTTC.

V usage is TRBV18 and J usage is TRBJ2-2; 7 nucleotides agree with TRBD1. The J segment lost 4 bases and the V segment lost 4 bases, leaving 6 bases of the junction unmatched. This CDR3 spans 15 amino acids. Germline CDR1 KGHSH, CDR2 LQKENI. The CDR3 region is CASSQTDRSTGELFF. The CDR3 DNA reads TGTGCCAGCTCACAGACGGACAGGTCCACCGGGGAGCTGTTTTTT.

This clonotype was seen many times. The chain has TRBV20-1 and TRBJ1-1; tentatively, D is TRBD1 (5 bases). V lost 3 bases and J lost 0, with 23 bases in between. Per germline, CDR1 DFQATT and CDR2 SNEGSKA (reference sequence). CDR3 length: 18 residues. DNA for the CDR3: TGCAGTGCTAGGTTTACATTGGGGCAGAGGGGCATGAACACTGAAGCTTTCTTT. This gives the protein CSARFTLGQRGMNTEAFF.

This clonotype appeared a few times. J is TRBJ2-2 and V is TRBV2; 16 bases match TRBD2. Germline V gene sequence: CDR1 SNHLY, CDR2 FYNNEI. The CDR3 runs 17 residues. V lost 7 bases, J lost 7 bases, and 9 bases stayed unmatched. CDR3 sequence reads: CASTPGLAGGPDGELFF. The CDR3 DNA follows: TGTGCCAGCACCCCGGGACTAGCGGGAGGGCCGGACGGGGAGCTGTTTTTT.

V usage is TRBV3-1 and J usage is TRBJ2-3; no clear D gene. Trimming removed 0 bases at V and 2 bases at J, with 15 bases between. Germline V gene lookup returns CDR1 LGHDT and CDR2 YNNKEL (reference sequence). This CDR3 has 17 amino acids. The CDR3 nucleotides are TGTGCCAGCAGCCAAGATAGGGCTAAGCATCTCACAGATACGCAGTATTTT. Its protein product is CASSQDRAKHLTDTQYF.

There are a few counts of this clonotype. The chain links TRBV5-1 to TRBJ2-3; D possibly corresponds to TRBD2 (6 bases). The CDR3 has 17 amino acids. Trimming removed 0 bases at V and 0 bases at J, with 14 bases between. Germline V lookup: CDR1 SGHRS, CDR2 YFSETQ. CDR3 region: CASSLGHSGPSTDTQYF. CDR3 coding DNA: TGCGCCAGCAGCTTGGGGCATAGCGGCCCTAGCACAGATACGCAGTATTTT.

The chain links TRBV7-9 to TRBJ1-1; D is unresolved. This CDR3 has 11 residues. CDR1 is SEHNR, CDR2 FQNEAQ, per germline (reference sequence). V lost 1 base and J lost 11, with 8 bases in between. The CDR3: CASSLEVVAFF. The CDR3 bases are TGTGCCAGCAGCTTAGAAGTAGTGGCTTTCTTT. The entire variable domain, with the rest obtained from reference TRBV7-9 and TRBJ1-1, is as follows: DTGVSQNPRHKITKRGQNVTFRCDPISEHNRLYWYRQTLGQGPEFLTYFQNEAQLEKSRLLSDRFSAERPKGSFSTLEIQRTEQGDSAMYLCASSLEVVAFFGQGTRLTVV.

This clonotype showed up just a few times. CDR3 in DNA: TGTGCCAGCAGCTCACAGGGTAATAATTCACCCCTCCACTTT. Its translation is CASSSQGNNSPLHF. This chain links TRBV27 with TRBJ1-6; TRBD1 might be the D (6 bases). CDR1 is MNHEY, CDR2 SMNVEV, per germline (reference sequence). This CDR3 is built from 14 residues. Trimming removed 6 bases from V and 5 bases from J, with 11 bases in between.

The chain uses TRBV7-2 and TRBJ2-5; maybe TRBD2 (6 bases). CDR1 is SGHTA and CDR2 is FQGNSA in the germline V gene. The CDR3 has 16 residues. V was pared by 6 bases and J by 5 bases, with 22 bases between. The CDR3 loop reads CASRKGTTSQWETQYF. In nucleotides, the CDR3 is TGTGCCAGCAGGAAAGGAACTACTAGCCAGTGGGAGACCCAGTACTTC.

This clonotype was found a few times. Its ends do not fully match the called genes, so a read error is possible. The chain combines TRBV12-3 or TRBV12-4 with TRBJ2-3; 15 bases align to TRBD2. This CDR3 region has 11 residues. The CDR3 DNA sequence: TGTGCCAGCAGTTCGGGACTAGCGGGAGGTTTT. This sequence encodes CASSSGLAGGF.

V gene TRBV9 combines with J gene TRBJ2-1, with 10 bases identical to TRBD2. Trimming took 0 bases from V and 8 from J; bases not matched to a gene: 8. Germline V gene sequence: CDR1 SGDLS, CDR2 YYNGEE. The CDR3 is made up of 16 amino acids. The CDR3 DNA is TGTGCCAGCAGCGTAGCCATTAGCGGGGGGTCATATGAGCAGTTCTTC. Translation: CASSVAISGGSYEQFF.

This clonotype has a count of ten or more. The CDR3 here is CASSLELGLLNNEQFF. The CDR3 coding sequence is TGTGCCAGCAGTCTCGAACTTGGACTTCTTAACAATGAGCAGTTCTTC. The J gene is TRBJ2-1, the V gene TRBV6-1, with a tentative D call TRBD2 (5 bases). V was pared by 5 bases and J by 5 bases, with 19 bases between. Germline-derived CDR1 and CDR2 are MNHNS and SASEGT. CDR3 length: 16 amino acids.

This clonotype was counted between two and nine times. This chain links TRBV6-7 with TRBJ1-5, with D possibly TRBD1 on 5 matching bases. TRBV6-7 is an open reading frame, and its role is uncertain. This CDR3 comprises 14 residues. V was trimmed by 0 bases and J by 9 bases, leaving 12 bases between them. CDR3 residues: CASSYSRGGTPQHF. In DNA, the CDR3 is TGTGCCAGCAGTTACTCAAGGGGAGGGACGCCCCAGCATTTT.

This clonotype appeared a few times. The rearrangement uses TRBV12-3 or TRBV12-4 and TRBJ2-7, with TRBD2 matching 8 bases. Losses at the gene ends were 6 bases for V and 4 bases for J; bases not matched to a gene: 8. The CDR3 is made up of 14 amino acids. CDR3 bases: TGTGCCAGCAGCCGGGGGGGAGGCTTTTACGAGCAGTACTTC. Its translation: CASSRGGGFYEQYF.

The J gene is TRBJ2-3, the V gene TRBV7-2; a weak D match, TRBD2 (5 bases). With 8 bases removed from V and 4 bases from J, the gap between germline ends came to 10 bases. This CDR3 contains 12 residues. CDR1 SGHTA and CDR2 FQGNSA come from the germline V gene. The CDR3 sequence is CASRLISDTQYF. CDR3 nucleotides: TGTGCCAGCCGACTAATTTCAGATACGCAGTATTTT.

The V call is TRBV9, the J call TRBJ2-5, with 9 bases identical to TRBD1. Germline trimming cut 2 bases from V and 2 bases from J; bases unmatched to any gene: 4. Germline CDR1 reads SGDLS; CDR2 reads YYNGEE. The length of the CDR3 is 15 residues. This chain's CDR3 is CASSVGTGWQETQYF. CDR3 DNA sequence: TGTGCCAGCAGCGTCGGGACAGGGTGGCAAGAGACCCAGTACTTC. The whole variable domain, filled in from reference TRBV9 and TRBJ2-5, reads DSGVTQTPKHLITATGQRVTLRCSPRSGDLSVYWYQQSLDQGLQFLIQYYNGEERAKGNILERFSAQQFPDLHSELNLSSLELGDSALYFCASSVGTGWQETQYFGPGTRLLVL.

The chain couples TRBV5-1 to TRBJ2-7; tentatively, D is TRBD1 (6 bases). This CDR3 comprises 14 residues. V was trimmed by 4 bases and J by 0 bases, leaving 11 bases between them. Germline V gives CDR1 SGHRS, CDR2 YFSETQ. The CDR3 protein is CASSPGQSSYEQYF. CDR3 nucleotides: TGCGCCAGCAGCCCCGGACAGAGCTCCTACGAGCAGTACTTC.